Listed below are T cell receptor beta chains from one sample, sequenced in a study of T cell responses to AZD1222 COVID-19 vaccine. The table came from immunoSEQ multiplex PCR; TCRdb's copy has only in-frame clones and leaves some out. The table has some 120,000 clones, approximately 90% seen once. The sequences come from peripheral blood, collected on day 0 of AZD1222 vaccination. All receptors come from an adult in good health. Both conserved end residues are part of each CDR3. The D gene is left open where the match is weak. Clone size is given for some rows only: seen once, a few or many times, or a class if the clone is expanded.

TRBJ2-5 | NA | TRBD2 | TRBV5-1 | CASSLASGGASRETQYF | TGCGCCAGCAGCTTGGCTAGCGGGGGGGCCTCACGTGAGACCCAGTACTTC
TRBJ1-1 | NA | NA | TRBV10-1 | CASSTGNTEAFF | TGCGCCAGCAGTACAGGGAACACTGAAGCTTTCTTT
TRBJ2-5 | NA | TRBD2 | TRBV6-5 | CASSPGTSGETQYF | TGTGCCAGCAGTCCCGGGACTAGCGGAGAGACCCAGTACTTC
TRBJ2-2 | NA | NA | TRBV19 | CASSIGGELFF | TGTGCCAGTAGTATTGGCGGGGAGCTGTTTTTT
TRBJ1-2 | NA | TRBD1 | TRBV29-1 | CSVVYGTGYTDYGYTF | TGCAGCGTTGTTTACGGGACAGGGTACACGGACTATGGCTACACCTTC
TRBJ2-1 | NA | TRBD1 | TRBV6-2/TRBV6-3 | CASSYSTGDEQFF | TGTGCCAGCAGTTACTCCACAGGGGATGAGCAGTTCTTC
TRBJ1-5 | NA | NA | TRBV5-6 | CASSLWGSNQPQHF | TGTGCCAGCAGCTTATGGGGTAGCAATCAGCCCCAGCATTTT
TRBJ1-2 | NA | NA | TRBV12-3/TRBV12-4 | CASSPGGIGGYTF | TGTGCCAGCAGTCCCGGAGGGATCGGTGGCTACACCTTC
TRBJ1-2 | NA | NA | TRBV12-3/TRBV12-4 | CASKKTGRAGYTF | TGTGCCAGCAAAAAAACCGGGAGGGCTGGCTACACCTTC
TRBJ2-3 | NA | NA | TRBV7-2 | CASSPRPGTSTDTQYF | TGTGCCAGCAGCCCCCGTCCCGGGACTAGCACAGATACGCAGTATTTT
TRBJ1-1 | NA | NA | TRBV3-1/TRBV3-2 | CASSQGTTEAFF | TGTGCCAGCAGCCAAGGGACCACTGAAGCTTTCTTT
TRBJ1-6 | NA | NA | TRBV5-4 | CASSSDLNSPLHF | TGTGCCAGCAGCTCAGACCTGAATTCACCCCTCCACTTT
TRBJ1-4 | NA | NA | TRBV3-1/TRBV3-2 | CASSQVRPPTNEKLFF | TGTGCCAGCAGCCAAGTCAGACCCCCAACTAATGAAAAACTGTTTTTT
TRBJ2-7 | NA | TRBD1 | TRBV7-2 | CASSLARGGQGRYEQYF | TGTGCCAGCAGCTTAGCGAGGGGGGGACAGGGGAGATACGAGCAGTACTTC
TRBJ2-7 | NA | NA | TRBV3-1/TRBV3-2 | CASSQGRGTHEQYF | TGTGCCAGCAGCCAAGGGAGGGGAACCCACGAGCAGTACTTC
TRBJ1-2 | NA | NA | TRBV18 | CASSPTGSEDGYTF | TGTGCCAGCTCACCAACGGGGTCGGAAGATGGCTACACCTTC
TRBJ2-3 | NA | NA | TRBV12-3/TRBV12-4 | CASSSGLPSTQYF | TGTGCCAGCAGCTCCGGACTCCCCAGTACGCAGTATTTT
TRBJ2-2 | NA | NA | TRBV7-3 | CASSLTAGNTGELFF | TGTGCCAGCAGCTTAACGGCCGGGAACACCGGGGAGCTGTTTTTT
TRBJ1-5 | NA | NA | TRBV13 | CASTRRGADQPQHF | TGTGCCAGCACCCGGCGGGGGGCCGATCAGCCCCAGCATTTT
TRBJ1-4 | NA | NA | TRBV28 | CASSLIQYSEKLFF | TGTGCCAGCAGTTTAATACAGTATTCCGAAAAACTGTTTTTT
TRBJ2-3 | once | NA | TRBV11-2 | CASSPAPAAHTQYF | TGTGCCAGCAGCCCGGCTCCTGCGGCACATACGCAGTATTTT
TRBJ1-1 | NA | NA | TRBV2 | CASSEAVWEMNTEAFF | TGTGCCAGCAGTGAAGCCGTTTGGGAAATGAACACTGAAGCTTTCTTT
TRBJ1-4 | NA | NA | TRBV5-1 | CASSLDRDPKLFF | TGCGCCAGCAGCTTGGATCGGGACCCAAAACTGTTTTTT
TRBJ1-5 | NA | NA | TRBV7-2 | CASSLGWGNQPQHF | TGTGCCAGCAGCTTAGGATGGGGCAATCAGCCCCAGCATTTT
TRBJ2-3 | NA | NA | TRBV6-4 | CASSDSIGFGTQYF | TGTGCCAGCAGTGACTCGATCGGTTTCGGTACGCAGTATTTT
TRBJ1-4 | NA | NA | TRBV28 | CATQRGGGPTNEKLFF | TGTGCCACCCAGAGGGGCGGCGGACCAACTAATGAAAAACTGTTTTTT
TRBJ1-3 | NA | NA | TRBV27 | CASSTFGSGNTIYF | TGTGCCAGCAGCACGTTTGGCTCTGGAAACACCATATATTTT
TRBJ2-2 | NA | TRBD2 | TRBV27 | CASSDPGLAGPGELFF | TGTGCCAGCAGTGACCCGGGACTAGCGGGCCCCGGGGAGCTGTTTTTT
TRBJ1-1 | NA | TRBD1 | TRBV7-3 | CASSPGTGVVNTEAFF | TGTGCCAGCAGCCCCGGGACAGGGGTCGTGAACACTGAAGCTTTCTTT
TRBJ2-7 | NA | NA | TRBV29-1 | CSVPTGSYEQYF | TGCAGCGTGCCTACAGGGTCCTACGAGCAGTACTTC
TRBJ1-1 | NA | NA | TRBV21-1 | CVPAAIKTAEGAWNTEAFF | NA
TRBJ1-2 | NA | NA | TRBV28 | CASSPPTGFGGYTF | TGTGCCAGCAGTCCCCCGACTGGGTTTGGCGGCTACACCTTC
TRBJ1-5 | few | NA | TRBV7-2 | CASSLDYGGLYSNQPQHF | TGTGCCAGCAGCTTAGATTATGGAGGACTGTATAGCAATCAGCCCCAGCATTTT
TRBJ2-2 | few | TRBD1 | TRBV7-3 | CASSPIGTGGTGELFF | TGTGCCAGCAGCCCTATCGGGACAGGGGGGACCGGGGAGCTGTTTTTT
TRBJ1-3 | NA | NA | TRBV19 | CASIDRSSGNTIYF | TGTGCCAGTATTGACAGATCCTCTGGAAACACCATATATTTT
TRBJ1-2 | NA | TRBD1 | TRBV9 | CASSASDRADGYTF | TGTGCCAGCAGCGCATCGGACAGGGCGGACGGCTACACCTTC
TRBJ1-4 | NA | NA | TRBV5-4 | CASSLEGVGEKLFF | TGTGCCAGCAGCTTGGAAGGCGTGGGTGAAAAACTGTTTTTT
TRBJ2-7 | NA | NA | TRBV6-4 | CASSRTPTASSYEQYF | TGTGCCAGCAGTCGAACTCCGACAGCGAGCTCCTACGAGCAGTACTTC
TRBJ2-7 | NA | TRBD1 | TRBV5-4 | CASSRWTGSEQYF | TGTGCCAGCAGCCGATGGACAGGTTCCGAGCAGTACTTC
TRBJ1-6 | NA | TRBD1 | TRBV14 | CASSQAGTVNSPLHF | TGTGCCAGCAGCCAAGCCGGGACAGTTAATTCACCCCTCCACTTT
TRBJ2-7 | NA | TRBD1 | TRBV6-2/TRBV6-3 | CASCLGQGAGQYF | TGTGCCAGCTGCCTGGGACAGGGGGCAGGGCAGTACTTC
TRBJ1-2 | NA | NA | TRBV6-2/TRBV6-3 | CASSRERGYGYTF | TGTGCCAGCAGTCGCGAGCGGGGCTATGGCTACACCTTC
TRBJ2-1 | NA | NA | TRBV7-3 | CASSLTSSYNEQFF | TGTGCCAGCAGCTTAACTAGCTCCTACAATGAGCAGTTCTTC
TRBJ2-7 | once | NA | TRBV18 | CASSVKQSSDEQYF | TGTGCCAGCTCAGTCAAGCAGTCAAGCGACGAGCAGTACTTC
TRBJ2-7 | NA | NA | TRBV6-5 | CASIRVAYEQYF | TGTGCCAGCATAAGGGTTGCGTACGAGCAGTACTTC
TRBJ1-1 | NA | TRBD1 | TRBV7-2 | CASSLGGGTGSTEAFF | TGTGCCAGCAGCTTAGGTGGGGGGACAGGAAGCACTGAAGCTTTCTTT
TRBJ1-2 | once | NA | TRBV7-9 | CASSPPGQPLANYGYTF | TGTGCCAGCAGCCCACCGGGACAACCGTTAGCTAACTATGGCTACACCTTC
TRBJ1-4 | few | NA | TRBV6-2/TRBV6-3 | CASSYAAGRHEKLFF | TGTGCCAGCAGTTACGCGGCAGGGAGGCATGAAAAACTGTTTTTT
TRBJ2-7 | NA | NA | TRBV12-5 | CASGPTVWEQYF | TGTGCTAGTGGTCCGACAGTCTGGGAGCAGTACTTC
TRBJ1-1 | NA | NA | TRBV7-3 | CASSPGQNTEAFF | TGTGCCAGCAGCCCGGGACAGAACACTGAAGCTTTCTTT
TRBJ2-7 | NA | NA | TRBV12-5 | CASGLDRYEQYF | TGTGCTAGTGGTTTGGACAGATACGAGCAGTACTTC
TRBJ2-7 | NA | NA | TRBV29-1 | CSVEDQGYEQYF | TGCAGCGTTGAAGACCAGGGATACGAGCAGTACTTC
TRBJ1-3 | NA | NA | TRBV6-5 | CASTRDNSGNTIYF | TGTGCCAGCACCCGCGACAACTCTGGAAACACCATATATTTT
TRBJ2-7 | NA | TRBD2 | TRBV5-6 | CASSLTRGGLREQYF | TGTGCCAGCAGCTTGACGCGGGGGGGCCTTCGAGAGCAGTACTTC
TRBJ2-1 | NA | TRBD2 | TRBV3-1/TRBV3-2 | CASSLWGTSGGNEQFF | TGTGCCAGCAGCCTTTGGGGGACTAGCGGGGGCAATGAGCAGTTCTTC
TRBJ1-6 | NA | TRBD1 | TRBV7-2 | CASSRVTGALHF | TGTGCCAGCAGCCGCGTTACAGGGGCTCTCCACTTT
TRBJ1-6 | NA | NA | TRBV12-3/TRBV12-4 | CASSGQNSPLHF | TGTGCCAGCAGTGGACAGAATTCACCCCTCCACTTT
TRBJ2-5 | once | TRBD1 | TRBV5-4 | CASSSTGGRRGETQYF | TGTGCCAGCAGCTCGACAGGGGGCAGGCGGGGGGAGACCCAGTACTTC
TRBJ1-4 | NA | NA | TRBV5-6 | CASSLLGFREKLFF | TGTGCCAGCAGCTTGTTAGGTTTTCGCGAAAAACTGTTTTTT